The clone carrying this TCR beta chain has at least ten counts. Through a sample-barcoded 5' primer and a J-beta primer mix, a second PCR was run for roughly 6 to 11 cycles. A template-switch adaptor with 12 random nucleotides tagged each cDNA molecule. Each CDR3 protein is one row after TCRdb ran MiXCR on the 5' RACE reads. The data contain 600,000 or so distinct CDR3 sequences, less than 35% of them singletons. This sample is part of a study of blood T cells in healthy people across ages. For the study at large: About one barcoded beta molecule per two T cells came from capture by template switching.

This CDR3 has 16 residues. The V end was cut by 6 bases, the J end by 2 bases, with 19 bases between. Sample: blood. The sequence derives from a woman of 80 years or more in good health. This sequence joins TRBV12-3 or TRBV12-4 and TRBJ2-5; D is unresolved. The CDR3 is CASRPGVGHVQETQYF. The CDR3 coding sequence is TGTGCCAGCAGGCCCGGAGTTGGTCACGTACAAGAGACCCAGTACTTC.